The next 13 T cell receptor beta chains were all read from a single sample in a study of technical replicates of blood from several donors. TCRdb's table, derived via immunoSEQ multiplex PCR, lists solely in-frame clones and lacks some. The profile shows about 68,000 clones, 95% to 98% of them singletons. Sequenced material: T cells isolated from PBMCs. The receptors originated from a human donor in good health.

The chain recombines TRBV19 with TRBJ1-5, with unresolved D. The V and J ends lost 5 bases and 9 bases respectively, with 14 bases between them. The CDR3 extends over 13 amino acids. Germline values: CDR1 LNHDA, CDR2 SQIVND (reference sequence). The CDR3 DNA sequence: TGTGCCAGTAGTGAGTCAGCGGGGAGGCCCCAGCATTTT. Protein product: CASSESAGRPQHF.

This chain connects TRBV5-1 to TRBJ1-4; 7 positions agree with TRBD1. The ends lost 4 bases at V and 2 bases at J; junction bases unmatched: 5. The germline gives CDR1 SGHRS, CDR2 YFSETQ. The CDR3 runs 15 residues. CDR3 protein: CASSPGQPTNEKLFF. In nucleotides, the CDR3 is TGCGCCAGCAGCCCGGGACAGCCGACTAATGAAAAACTGTTTTTT.

The V and J genes are TRBV5-1 and TRBJ2-5; a weak D match, TRBD1 (5 bases). The germline V and J ends were trimmed by 0 bases and 5 bases, with 11 bases remaining between them. This CDR3 is built from 14 residues. Germline assignment: CDR1 SGHRS and CDR2 YFSETQ. CDR3 loop: CASSLADSWETQYF. CDR3 sequence (DNA): TGCGCCAGCAGCTTGGCCGACAGCTGGGAGACCCAGTACTTC. Complete variable domain (other parts from reference TRBV5-1 and TRBJ2-5): KAGVTQTPRYLIKTRGQQVTLSCSPISGHRSVSWYQQTPGQGLQFLFEYFSETQRNKGNFPGRFSGRQFSNSRSEMNVSTLELGDSALYLCASSLADSWETQYFGPGTRLLVL.

The chain combines TRBV19 with TRBJ2-1, with D possibly matching TRBD1 (6 bases). Trimming took off 5 bases at V and 5 bases at J, with 19 bases between the two ends. The CDR3 spans 16 residues. CDR1 and CDR2 (germline): LNHDA, SQIVND (reference sequence). In DNA, the CDR3 is TGTGCCAGTAGTCCTTACCGGGACATTAGACACAATGAGCAGTTCTTC. Amino acids: CASSPYRDIRHNEQFF.

CDR3 residues: CASRDLSGRSGEQYF. In DNA, the CDR3 is TGTGCCAGCAGGGACCTTAGCGGGAGATCTGGCGAGCAGTACTTC. This chain joins TRBV7-8 and TRBJ2-7, with 9 bases aligning to TRBD2. V was pared by 6 bases and J by 6 bases, with 12 bases of the junction left unmatched. Germline values: CDR1 SGHVS, CDR2 FQNEAQ. This CDR3 spans 15 amino acids. Full variable domain (missing parts from reference TRBV7-8 and TRBJ2-7): GAGVSQSPRYKVAKRGQDVALRCDPISGHVSLFWYQQALGQGPEFLTYFQNEAQLDKSGLPSDRFFAERPEGSVSTLKIQRTQQEDSAVYLCASRDLSGRSGEQYFGPGTRLTVT.

The chain joins TRBV11-2 to TRBJ2-7, with D tentatively TRBD2 (5 bases). Trimming cost V 5 bases and J 2 bases, with 10 bases left between them. This CDR3 is built from 13 residues. Per germline, CDR1 SGHAT and CDR2 FQNNGV. The CDR3 DNA follows: TGTGCCAGCAGCCAAGCGGAGGCCTACGAGCAGTACTTC. Translation gives CASSQAEAYEQYF.

The J gene is TRBJ1-1, the V gene TRBV6-6, with unresolved D. The CDR3 spans 12 residues. V lost 2 bases and J lost 1, with 2 bases in between. Germline-derived CDR1 and CDR2 are MNHNY and SVGAGI (reference sequence). CDR3: CASSYQNTEAFF. The CDR3 bases are TGTGCCAGCAGTTACCAGAACACTGAAGCTTTCTTT.

In nucleotides, the CDR3 is TGTGCCTGGAGTGTGTATCAAAGTCCGGAGTATTTT. Translated, it gives CAWSVYQSPEYF. The chain is built from TRBV30 and TRBJ2-3; D is ambiguous. The CDR3 contains 12 residues. V was cut by 0 bases and J by 13 bases, with 14 bases left in between. Germline V lookup: CDR1 GTSNPN, CDR2 SVGIG (reference sequence).

The CDR3 bases are TGTGCCAGCAGCTTCTTGGTCGGGACAACCTACGAGCAGTACTTC. As protein: CASSFLVGTTYEQYF. This chain links TRBV7-2 with TRBJ2-7; TRBD1 might be the D (6 bases). Trimming stripped 3 bases from V and 2 bases from J, with 14 bases between. Germline CDR1 reads SGHTA; CDR2 reads FQGNSA. This CDR3 spans 15 amino acids.

The V call is TRBV5-4, the J call TRBJ2-7, with TRBD2 matching over 12 bases. Germline CDR1 reads SGHNT; CDR2 reads YYREEE (reference sequence). The CDR3 has 15 residues. V shed 4 bases and J 6 bases; nucleotides not matched to a gene: 8. CDR3 bases: TGTGCCAGCAGCAGGACTAGCGGGAACCCCCCCGAGCAGTACTTC. It encodes CASSRTSGNPPEQYF.

This clone was observed once. The J gene is TRBJ1-2, the V gene TRBV7-9; D perhaps matches TRBD1 (6 bases). The CDR3 is 14 amino acids. Germline V gene sequence: CDR1 SEHNR, CDR2 FQNEAQ (reference sequence). Trimming took 1 base from V and 5 from J, leaving 11 bases between them. DNA of the CDR3: TGTGCCAGCAGCTTAGTGGGCAGGGGATATGGCTACACCTTC. As protein: CASSLVGRGYGYTF.

The chain has TRBV13 and TRBJ2-5; the D gene is possibly TRBD2 (6 bases). This CDR3 has 15 amino acids. Trimming removed 1 base at V and 2 bases at J, with 11 bases between. Germline CDR1 PRHDT, CDR2 FYEKMQ (reference sequence). The CDR3 sequence is CASSLVGLLQETQYF. CDR3 bases: TGTGCCAGCAGCTTAGTGGGACTCCTACAAGAGACCCAGTACTTC. The full variable domain, rest sourced from reference TRBV13 and TRBJ2-5, is AAGVIQSPRHLIKEKRETATLKCYPIPRHDTVYWYQQGPGQDPQFLISFYEKMQSDKGSIPDRFSAQQFSDYHSELNMSSLELGDSALYFCASSLVGLLQETQYFGPGTRLLVL.

This chain connects TRBV5-6 to TRBJ1-5; 9 bases match TRBD1. V dropped 4 bases and J dropped 7; count of bases not matched to a gene: 9. The CDR3 has 15 amino acids. CDR1 is SGHDT, CDR2 YYEEEE, per germline. The CDR3 sequence is CASSVGTGMGQPQHF. Written as DNA, the CDR3 is TGTGCCAGCAGCGTGGGGACAGGGATGGGCCAGCCCCAGCATTTT.